The 21 T cell receptor beta chains below come from one sample, sequenced in a study of Graves' ophthalmopathy and Graves' hyperthyroidism. Beta-chain TCR CDR3 regions were amplified from RNA transcripts. RT-PCR in the first round used HTBI primers; a second-round multiplex PCR followed. TCRdb analysed the multiplex PCR reads with MiXCR anew, one entry per CDR3 protein. The data hold about 200,000 distinct CDR3 sequences, with approximately 29% observed a single time. Sample: peripheral blood. These receptors all come from a man aged 45-60 years with Graves' ophthalmopathy.

This clonotype has ten or more counts. The V gene is TRBV19, the J gene TRBJ2-2; D uncertain. There are 12 residues in the CDR3. Looked up from germline, CDR1 is LNHDA and CDR2 is SQIVND (reference sequence). V was shortened by 5 bases and J by 6 bases, with 7 bases between the two germline ends. For the CDR3, the DNA is TGTGCCAGTAGTGTTCGGTCCGGGGAGCTGTTTTTT. Translation gives CASSVRSGELFF.

This clonotype was observed many times. The V call is TRBV11-2, the J call TRBJ2-7, with D unclear. V was trimmed by 6 bases and J by 2 bases, leaving 17 bases between them. From germline, CDR1 is SGHAT and CDR2 FQNNGV. The CDR3 length is 15 residues. CDR3 loop: CASRDHLSEPYEQYF. The CDR3 coding sequence is TGTGCCAGCAGGGACCATTTAAGCGAGCCCTACGAGCAGTACTTC.

The sample holds many counts of this clonotype. This chain joins TRBV29-1 and TRBJ1-3; D is uncertain. This CDR3 is built from 13 residues. V gave up 5 bases and J gave up 3 bases, with 11 bases separating them. From germline, CDR1 is SQVTM and CDR2 ANQGSEA. The CDR3 loop reads CSVQETIGNTIYF. The CDR3 nucleotides are TGCAGCGTTCAGGAGACAATTGGAAACACCATATATTTT. The full variable domain, with the rest looked up from reference TRBV29-1 and TRBJ1-3, is SAVISQKPSRDICQRGTSLTIQCQVDSQVTMMFWYRQQPGQSLTLIATANQGSEATYESGFVIDKFPISRPNLTFSTLTVSNMSPEDSSIYLCSVQETIGNTIYFGEGSWLTVV.

The table lists this clonotype with many counts. This rearrangement joins TRBV2 to TRBJ2-5; D is undetermined. Looked up from germline, CDR1 is SNHLY and CDR2 is FYNNEI. V was pared by 6 bases and J by 5 bases, with 16 bases between. The CDR3 runs to 14 residues. The CDR3 spells CASSSLAAVETQYF. In DNA form, the CDR3 reads TGTGCCAGCAGCTCCCTCGCGGCCGTGGAGACCCAGTACTTC.

The chain carries TRBV7-8 and TRBJ2-5; TRBD1 matches 7 bases. The CDR3 has 16 amino acids. V was pared by 4 bases and J by 3 bases, with 11 bases of the junction left unmatched. The V gene's germline CDR1 is SGHVS and CDR2 FQNEAQ. CDR3 loop: CASSSQLGTAKETQYF. Here the CDR3 DNA reads TGTGCCAGCAGCTCTCAACTTGGGACAGCAAAAGAGACCCAGTACTTC.

The chain joins TRBV7-3 to TRBJ1-1, with D perhaps TRBD1 (6 bases). The CDR3 runs 14 residues. The germline V gene has CDR1 SGHTA and CDR2 FQGTGA. V was trimmed by 5 bases and J by 3 bases, leaving 13 bases between them. The CDR3 sequence is CASSPIGGYTEAFF. For the CDR3, the DNA is TGTGCCAGCAGCCCAATAGGGGGTTACACTGAAGCTTTCTTT.

In this sample, this clonotype turned up many times. This chain links TRBV7-2 with TRBJ1-6, with unresolved D. Between the trimmed V and J ends, which lost 1 base and 5 bases, there was a span of 15 bases. Germline-derived CDR1 and CDR2 are SGHTA and FQGNSA. The CDR3 is 17 residues long. In DNA, the CDR3 is TGTGCCAGCAGCTTAGAAGTCAGCCACAGTAATAATTCACCCCTCCACTTT. It encodes CASSLEVSHSNNSPLHF.

This clonotype was counted at least ten times. This chain's CDR3 is CASSLSVVGWLNTEAFF. CDR3 DNA: TGTGCCAGCAGTCTTTCTGTGGTGGGGTGGCTGAACACTGAAGCTTTCTTT. The genes are TRBV2 and TRBJ1-1; D is uncertain. CDR1 is SNHLY, CDR2 FYNNEI, per germline. Trimming pared 5 bases from V and 0 bases from J, leaving 19 bases between. The CDR3 extends over 17 amino acids. The variable domain in full, completed from reference TRBV2 and TRBJ1-1, reads EPEVTQTPSHQVTQMGQEVILRCVPISNHLYFYWYRQILGQKVEFLVSFYNNEISEKSEIFDDQFSVERPDGSNFTLKIRSTKLEDSAMYFCASSLSVVGWLNTEAFFGQGTRLTVV.

This clonotype was detected ten times or more. V is TRBV9 and J is TRBJ1-2; a weak D match, TRBD1 (6 bases). V dropped 7 bases and J dropped 7 bases, with 14 bases sitting between them. The CDR3 spans 12 residues. Germline lookup yields CDR1 SGDLS and CDR2 YYNGEE. The CDR3 loop reads CASGQFETGYTF. The DNA for the CDR3 is TGTGCCAGCGGACAGTTCGAGACTGGCTACACCTTC.

This clonotype was counted at least ten times. V is TRBV19 and J is TRBJ2-5, with no clear D. From germline, CDR1 is LNHDA and CDR2 SQIVND (reference sequence). Trimming stripped 1 base from V and 3 bases from J, with 3 bases between. This CDR3 contains 12 residues. The CDR3 protein is CASSIGEETQYF. The CDR3 DNA reads as TGTGCCAGTAGTATAGGGGAAGAGACCCAGTACTTC.

This chain connects TRBV12-5 to TRBJ2-2; TRBD1 is a possible D gene (6 bases). V gave up 6 bases and J gave up 1 base, with 12 bases separating them. Germline V lookup: CDR1 LGHNT, CDR2 FRNRAP. The CDR3 contains 15 residues. Here the CDR3 DNA reads TGTGCTAGTGGAGCCGGGACACTGAACACCGGGGAGCTGTTTTTT. Translation: CASGAGTLNTGELFF.

This chain uses TRBV28 with TRBJ1-2; D uncertain. Germline assignment: CDR1 MDHEN and CDR2 SYDVKM. With 3 bases removed from V and 7 bases from J, the gap between germline ends came to 12 bases. This CDR3 comprises 13 residues. For the CDR3, the DNA is TGTGCCAGCAGTTTCACTACGGCCGGTGGCTACACCTTC. This gives the protein CASSFTTAGGYTF.

This clonotype was found many times. V usage is TRBV27 and J usage is TRBJ2-7; 7 nucleotides line up with TRBD1. The CDR3 has 14 amino acids. CDR1 is MNHEY, CDR2 SMNVEV, per germline (reference sequence). The ends lost 7 bases at V and 4 bases at J; junction bases unmatched: 10. The CDR3 is CASNPQGGGYEQYF. CDR3 DNA: TGTGCCAGCAACCCCCAAGGGGGCGGTTACGAGCAGTACTTC.

This clonotype appeared many times. The chain employs TRBV7-2 and TRBJ1-5; 11 nucleotides match TRBD1. The germline CDR1 and CDR2 sequences are SGHTA and FQGNSA. The CDR3 runs to 15 residues. V was clipped by 1 base and J by 7 bases; unmatched bases: 3. The CDR3 loop reads CASSLDRTGGQPQHF. The CDR3 DNA follows: TGTGCCAGCAGCTTAGACAGGACAGGGGGCCAGCCCCAGCATTTT. Full variable domain (rest looked up from reference TRBV7-2 and TRBJ1-5): GAGVSQSPSNKVTEKGKDVELRCDPISGHTALYWYRQSLGQGLEFLIYFQGNSAPDKSGLPSDRFSAERTGGSVSTLTIQRTQQEDSAVYLCASSLDRTGGQPQHFGDGTRLSIL.

This clonotype was seen ten or more times. The chain links TRBV30 to TRBJ1-1; maybe TRBD1 (6 bases). The CDR3 loop spans 13 amino acids. The germline gives CDR1 GTSNPN, CDR2 SVGIG (reference sequence). V was shortened by 4 bases and J by 6 bases, with 15 bases between the two germline ends. The CDR3 DNA reads as TGTGCCTGGAAGGGACACGAGTTCGCTGAAGCTTTCTTT. Translating it yields CAWKGHEFAEAFF.

In this sample, this clonotype turned up many times. J is TRBJ2-5 and V is TRBV6-2 or TRBV6-3; D is possibly TRBD2 (6 bases). The germline CDR1 and CDR2 sequences are MNHEY and SVGEGT. V was trimmed by 7 bases and J by 1 base, leaving 7 bases between them. The CDR3 length is 12 residues. CDR3 DNA: TGTGCCAGCACTAGCGTCCAAGAGACCCAGTACTTC. It is translated as CASTSVQETQYF.

The chain is built from TRBV7-8 and TRBJ2-5; D is ambiguous. In germline, CDR1 is SGHVS, CDR2 FQNEAQ. V shed 4 bases and J shed 5 bases, with 14 bases lying between them. The CDR3 runs to 14 residues. Here the CDR3 reads CASSYTDDWETQYF. The CDR3 region has the DNA TGTGCCAGCAGCTACACCGATGATTGGGAGACCCAGTACTTC.

The gene calls are TRBV27 and TRBJ2-5, with TRBD2 matching over 12 bases. After removal of 5 bases from V and 2 bases from J, the junction contained 9 bases not matched to a gene. The CDR3 spans 17 residues. CDR1 is MNHEY, CDR2 SMNVEV, per germline (reference sequence). In DNA, the CDR3 is TGTGCCAGCAGTCTTATACTAGCGGGAGGCCTACAAGAGACCCAGTACTTC. It specifies CASSLILAGGLQETQYF.

At least ten counts were recorded for this clonotype. The V call is TRBV28, the J call TRBJ2-5, with 7 bases lining up with TRBD2. Germline V gene data show CDR1 as MDHEN and CDR2 as SYDVKM. This CDR3 region has 13 residues. V shed 6 bases and J 2 bases; nucleotides not matched to a gene: 3. The CDR3: CASSLSGQETQYF. The CDR3 DNA reads as TGTGCCAGCAGCCTTAGCGGGCAAGAGACCCAGTACTTC.

This clonotype was seen at least ten times. The V gene is TRBV7-6, the J gene TRBJ1-2; 7 bases fit TRBD1. Germline CDR1 reads SGHVS; CDR2 reads FNYEAQ. The CDR3 sequence is 13 residues long. Losses at the gene ends were 3 bases for V and 7 bases for J; bases not matched to a gene: 5. In DNA form, the CDR3 reads TGTGCCAGCAGCTTTGTCGAGGGGGCTGGCTACACCTTC. This translates into CASSFVEGAGYTF.

The V and J genes are TRBV6-2 or TRBV6-3 and TRBJ1-5; tentative D call: TRBD1 (6 bases). Germline V lookup: CDR1 MNHEY, CDR2 SVGEGT. Between the trimmed V and J ends, which lost 0 bases and 4 bases, there was a span of 13 bases. This CDR3 has 16 amino acids. CDR3 sequence reads: CASSYSVGQLNQPQHF. CDR3 bases: TGTGCCAGCAGTTACTCGGTTGGACAGTTAAATCAGCCCCAGCATTTT.